One sample yielded the 25 T cell receptor beta chains listed below, sequenced in a study of TIL therapy for anti-PD-1-resistant metastatic lung cancer. Time point denoted: pre-treatment sample, taken before nivolumab and TIL therapy. The tumor samples were excised metastases, mostly pleural nodules or supraclavicular lymph nodes. The immunoSEQ assay was v3. Profiled with immunoSEQ multiplex PCR; TCRdb holds only in-frame clones, not every one. Here the sample spans approximately 27,000 clones, over 55% being singletons. Here the sequenced sample was tumor tissue, taken at baseline. These receptors originate from a person aged 25-85 years with non-small cell lung cancer.

The V and J genes are TRBV13 and TRBJ2-6; perhaps TRBD2 as D (6 bases). Trimming pared 1 base from V and 0 bases from J, leaving 16 bases between. The germline V gene encodes CDR1 PRHDT and CDR2 FYEKMQ (reference sequence). The CDR3 is 19 residues long. The CDR3 DNA is TGTGCCAGCAGCTTAGTGGGTGGGACTGAAGGCTCTGGGGCCAACGTCCTGACTTTC. This sequence encodes CASSLVGGTEGSGANVLTF. Filled out from reference TRBV13 and TRBJ2-6, the complete variable domain reads AAGVIQSPRHLIKEKRETATLKCYPIPRHDTVYWYQQGPGQDPQFLISFYEKMQSDKGSIPDRFSAQQFSDYHSELNMSSLELGDSALYFCASSLVGGTEGSGANVLTFGAGSRLTVL.

This clone appeared a few times. The rearrangement uses TRBV28 and TRBJ1-6; D is unclear. V was cut by 6 bases and J by 3 bases, with 27 bases left in between. Germline lookup yields CDR1 MDHEN and CDR2 SYDVKM. The length of the CDR3 is 20 residues. In nucleotides, the CDR3 is TGTGCCAGCAGCCCACCCCTCTTACACACCCTGACCCGCTATAATTCACCCCTCCACTTT. The encoded protein is CASSPPLLHTLTRYNSPLHF.

This chain connects TRBV7-9 to TRBJ2-7; 15 bases fit TRBD2. There are 16 residues in the CDR3. The germline V gene encodes CDR1 SEHNR and CDR2 FQNEAQ (reference sequence). V trimming: 5 bases; J trimming: 2 bases; junction bases outside the gene matches: 4. CDR3 in DNA: TGTGCCAGCAGCGACCGGACTAGCGGGGGGGCCTACGAGCAGTACTTC. Protein sequence: CASSDRTSGGAYEQYF.

This clone rates as medium-sized (0.01 to 0.1%). The chain carries TRBV29-1 and TRBJ2-7; D not certain. Trimming took 6 bases from V and 3 from J, leaving 6 bases between them. The CDR3 is made up of 10 amino acids. CDR1 is SQVTM, CDR2 ANQGSEA, per germline. This chain's CDR3 is CSVGNYEQYF. CDR3 DNA sequence: TGCAGCGTAGGGAACTACGAGCAGTACTTC.

The CDR3 nucleotides are TGCGCCAGCAGCCAAGATCAGTGGAGCTCCTACGAGCAGTACTTC. This translates into CASSQDQWSSYEQYF. The genes are TRBV4-3 and TRBJ2-7; D gene uncertain. Germline V gene lookup returns CDR1 LGHNA and CDR2 YSLEER. This CDR3 comprises 15 residues. V lost 0 bases, J lost 0 bases, and 9 bases lay in between.

This clone has more than one count but fewer than ten. The chain links TRBV9 to TRBJ1-1; the D is unclear. The germline V gene has CDR1 SGDLS and CDR2 YYNGEE. V gave up 0 bases and J gave up 1 base, with 4 bases separating them. The CDR3 covers 13 residues. CDR3 loop: CASSVVTNTEAFF. DNA of the CDR3: TGTGCCAGCAGCGTAGTTACGAACACTGAAGCTTTCTTT.

The chain carries TRBV30 and TRBJ2-2; D not resolved. CDR1 and CDR2 from the germline V gene are GTSNPN and SVGIG (reference sequence). CDR3 length equals 10 residues. V lost 7 bases and J 3 bases, leaving 3 bases between the germline ends. Written as DNA, the CDR3 is TGTGCCTTTTACACCGGGGAGCTGTTTTTT. This gives the protein CAFYTGELFF.

The chain recombines TRBV11-3 with TRBJ2-2; 8 nucleotides match TRBD1. Germline V CDR1 and CDR2: SGHNT, YENEEA. This CDR3 has 16 residues. V dropped 8 bases and J dropped 3; count of bases not matched to a gene: 11. Here the CDR3 reads CASGGDRGGDTGELFF. Here the CDR3 DNA reads TGTGCCAGCGGGGGTGACAGGGGTGGGGACACCGGGGAGCTGTTTTTT.

The genes are TRBV11-3 and TRBJ2-2; a weak D match, TRBD1 (6 bases). The CDR3 runs 14 residues. Per the germline V gene, CDR1 is SGHNT and CDR2 is YENEEA. V lost 6 bases and J lost 1, with 9 bases in between. CDR3 protein: CASRGGVNTGELFF. The CDR3 bases are TGTGCCAGCAGAGGGGGAGTGAACACCGGGGAGCTGTTTTTT.

The J gene is TRBJ2-7, the V gene TRBV7-3, with 9 bases identical to TRBD1. The CDR3 has 16 amino acids. From germline, CDR1 is SGHTA and CDR2 FQGTGA. V shed 5 bases and J 4 bases; nucleotides not matched to a gene: 12. DNA of the CDR3: TGTGCCAGCAGCCCCCATACCGGACAGGGGCTATACGAGCAGTACTTC. Protein sequence: CASSPHTGQGLYEQYF.

The V gene is TRBV19, the J gene TRBJ2-7; D may be TRBD1 or TRBD2 (6 bases each). Per germline, CDR1 LNHDA and CDR2 SQIVND (reference sequence). The length of the CDR3 is 17 residues. With 6 bases removed from V and 5 bases from J, the gap between germline ends came to 26 bases. The CDR3 DNA sequence: TGTGCCAGTAGCCGAAAACTGACACGGGGGCTCCGGGACGAGCAGTACTTC. This gives the protein CASSRKLTRGLRDEQYF.

The sample holds a few counts of this clone. The rearrangement links TRBV6-6 to TRBJ2-7, with TRBD2 identical over 9 bases. CDR1 and CDR2 from the germline V gene are MNHNY and SVGAGI (reference sequence). The CDR3 consists of 14 residues. The V gene end was trimmed by 6 bases and the J gene end by 3 bases; junction bases not matched to a gene: 6. CDR3 protein: CASRLSGGRYEQYF. The CDR3 nucleotides read TGTGCCAGCAGACTGAGCGGGGGGCGCTACGAGCAGTACTTC.

This rearrangement joins TRBV10-3 to TRBJ1-1, with unresolved D. Trimming removed 6 bases at V and 1 base at J, with 15 bases between. This CDR3 is built from 15 residues. Germline CDR1 reads ENHRY; CDR2 reads SYGVKD. The CDR3 region is CAISGEALKNTEAFF. The CDR3 DNA reads TGTGCCATCAGCGGCGAGGCCCTTAAGAACACTGAAGCTTTCTTT.

The V gene is TRBV5-4, the J gene TRBJ2-5, with TRBD1 as a possible D gene (6 bases). Germline V lookup: CDR1 SGHNT, CDR2 YYREEE (reference sequence). V was trimmed by 0 bases and J by 3 bases, leaving 6 bases between them. The CDR3 is made up of 13 amino acids. The CDR3 reads CASSLGQEETQYF. CDR3 sequence (DNA): TGTGCCAGCAGCTTGGGACAGGAAGAGACCCAGTACTTC. Full variable domain (rest looked up from reference TRBV5-4 and TRBJ2-5): ETGVTQSPTHLIKTRGQQVTLRCSSQSGHNTVSWYQQALGQGPQFIFQYYREEENGRGNFPPRFSGLQFPNYSSELNVNALELDDSALYLCASSLGQEETQYFGPGTRLLVL.

The V call is TRBV25-1, the J call TRBJ1-4, with D unclear. In germline, CDR1 is MGHDK, CDR2 SYGVNS. The CDR3 is 15 amino acids. Trimming left V 10 bases short and J 6 bases short, with 21 bases between. In DNA form, the CDR3 reads TGTGCCAACCTGACTAGACGGCTTATTGATGAAAAACTGTTTTTT. This gives the protein CANLTRRLIDEKLFF. The full variable domain, its missing parts supplied by reference TRBV25-1 and TRBJ1-4, is EADIYQTPRYLVIGTGKKITLECSQTMGHDKMYWYQQDPGMELHLIHYSYGVNSTEKGDLSSESTVSRIRTEHFPLTLESARPSHTSQYLCANLTRRLIDEKLFFGSGTQLSVL.

This clone was found once. The V call is TRBV7-9, the J call TRBJ2-1; possible D gene TRBD1, 5 bases. The CDR3 has 11 residues. V dropped 4 bases and J dropped 10 bases, with 8 bases sitting between them. Germline values: CDR1 SEHNR, CDR2 FQNEAQ (reference sequence). The CDR3 nucleotides read TGTGCCAGCAGCTCTAAGGGGGAGCAGTTCTTC. It specifies CASSSKGEQFF.

The rearrangement links TRBV10-3 to TRBJ2-5, with D possibly being TRBD2 (5 bases). CDR1 ENHRY and CDR2 SYGVKD come from the germline V gene. V dropped 8 bases and J dropped 5 bases, with 18 bases sitting between them. CDR3 length equals 14 residues. The CDR3 protein is CAIGPGSLSETQYF. DNA of the CDR3: TGTGCCATCGGGCCGGGGTCACTGTCTGAGACCCAGTACTTC.

The chain employs TRBV7-9 and TRBJ1-4, with no clear D. CDR3 length equals 15 residues. V was shortened by 4 bases and J by 4 bases, with 13 bases between the two germline ends. Germline assignment: CDR1 SEHNR and CDR2 FQNEAQ (reference sequence). CDR3 amino acids: CASSSIPAVNEKLFF. As DNA, the CDR3 is TGTGCCAGCAGCTCCATACCGGCCGTTAATGAAAAACTGTTTTTT.

This clone was recorded only once. This rearrangement joins TRBV4-3 to TRBJ1-1, with D perhaps matching TRBD1 (5 bases). The CDR3 consists of 14 residues. Germline lookup yields CDR1 LGHNA and CDR2 YSLEER. V was clipped by 3 bases and J by 7 bases, with 15 bases between them. The CDR3 region has the DNA TGCGCCAGCAGCCAGCTGGGGACGGTGTATGAAGCTTTCTTT. As protein: CASSQLGTVYEAFF.

This clone came up once. J is TRBJ2-7 and V is TRBV9; 7 bases fit TRBD2. This CDR3 contains 15 residues. CDR1 and CDR2 (germline): SGDLS, YYNGEE. V dropped 6 bases and J dropped 0; count of bases not matched to a gene: 9. The CDR3 protein is CASTRGASGSYEQYF. CDR3 DNA: TGTGCCAGCACCAGAGGGGCTAGCGGCTCCTACGAGCAGTACTTC.

The chain recombines TRBV23-1 with TRBJ2-7, with 9 positions matching TRBD1. TRBV23-1 is annotated as an ORF whose role is uncertain. V dropped 3 bases and J dropped 2; count of bases not matched to a gene: 11. This CDR3 is built from 17 residues. Here the CDR3 reads CASSHYRPDRGPYEQYF. CDR3 sequence (DNA): TGCGCCAGCAGTCACTACCGGCCGGACAGGGGACCCTACGAGCAGTACTTC.

The J gene is TRBJ1-2, the V gene TRBV7-9, with D possibly being TRBD1 (6 bases). The CDR3 spans 16 residues. Looked up from germline, CDR1 is SEHNR and CDR2 is FQNEAQ (reference sequence). Trimming shortened V by 5 bases and J by 8 bases, and 24 bases separated the two germline ends. CDR3 sequence (DNA): TGTGCCAGCAGCCCCCCGGGGGGCGCGATAGGTCGGGGCTACACCTTC. It specifies CASSPPGGAIGRGYTF.

The V gene is TRBV30, the J gene TRBJ1-2; D gene uncertain. There are 13 residues in the CDR3. Germline CDR1 is GTSNPN and CDR2 is SVGIG (reference sequence). The germline V and J ends were trimmed by 3 bases and 5 bases, with 13 bases remaining between them. CDR3 in amino acids: CAWRGSGSYGYTF. In nucleotides, the CDR3 is TGTGCCTGGAGGGGGTCGGGGAGTTATGGCTACACCTTC.

This clone was seen a few times. This chain connects TRBV2 to TRBJ1-2; D perhaps matches TRBD1 (5 bases). The CDR3 is 14 amino acids. Trimming pared 3 bases from V and 4 bases from J, leaving 12 bases between. Germline CDR1 is SNHLY and CDR2 is FYNNEI. The CDR3 DNA sequence: TGTGCCAGCAGTGACGAGGGGCTATCCTATGGCTACACCTTC. Translated, it gives CASSDEGLSYGYTF. The full variable domain, in which reference TRBV2 and TRBJ1-2 provide the parts outside the CDR3, is EPEVTQTPSHQVTQMGQEVILRCVPISNHLYFYWYRQILGQKVEFLVSFYNNEISEKSEIFDDQFSVERPDGSNFTLKIRSTKLEDSAMYFCASSDEGLSYGYTFGSGTRLTVV.

The genes are TRBV5-8 and TRBJ1-6, with unresolved D. The CDR3 contains 16 residues. V lost 3 bases to trimming and J lost 1 base, with 11 bases between them. Germline V CDR1 and CDR2: SGHTS, YDEGEE. CDR3 region: CASSWTIRSYNSPLHF. The CDR3 DNA is TGTGCCAGCAGCTGGACTATTAGATCCTATAATTCACCCCTCCACTTT. Together with reference TRBV5-8 and TRBJ1-6, the CDR3 gives the full variable domain: EAGVTQSPTHLIKTRGQQATLRCSPISGHTSVYWYQQALGLGLQFLLWYDEGEERNRGNFPPRFSGRQFPNYSSELNVNALELEDSALYLCASSWTIRSYNSPLHFGNGTRLTVT.